The following is a T cell receptor beta chain sequence with its context. Produced via immunoSEQ multiplex PCR; TCRdb's table is partial and in-frame only. The data contain 35,000 to 45,000 clones, approximately 94% of them singletons. The data belong to a study of T cell changes during pregnancy in multiple sclerosis. Germline V lookup: CDR1 SGHTA, CDR2 FQGNSA. CDR3 size: 13 residues. The junction had 0 bases not matched to a gene; V was cut back by 1 base and J by 6 bases. J is TRBJ2-1 and V is TRBV7-2; TRBD2 aligns across 7 bases. The sample was peripheral blood, taken before pregnancy. This sequence originates from a female donor with multiple sclerosis, enrolled in a pregnancy study. The CDR3 protein is CASSLGTSNEQFF. The DNA for the CDR3 is TGTGCCAGCAGCTTAGGGACTAGCAATGAGCAGTTCTTC.